This T cell receptor beta chain was found in a study of blood T cells in healthy people across ages (dated by TCRdb to 2014 to 2015). For context, the study as a whole: In model experiments, template switching captured about one uniquely barcoded TCR beta cDNA molecule for every two T cells. Age-related changes in TCR beta repertoire diversity were measured in the study by deep sequencing normalized with unique cDNA molecular identifiers. The donors were divided into four age groups: young (average approximately 17 years), middle-aged (around 37), aged (around 67) and long-lived (about 90). Donors of different ages were randomly distributed across sequencing lanes to avoid experimental bias. Using the same blood draw, the study looked at two additional independent replicas of 1 million unique cDNA reads for two donors, one aged 18 to 30 and the other aged 80 or older. Summary of the overall study and its limitations: Conclusive comparison of naive and antigen-experienced compartments was prevented by the profiling of bulk unsorted PBMCs. As age increased, observed TCR beta diversity per million T cells dropped in a roughly linear way, and a significant reduction was already evident by age 40. Because the CMV infection status of the donors was unknown, age-related changes in expanded clonotypes may potentially have been confounded. Compared with the aged group, the long-lived group had more naive CD4+ T cells, fewer expanded clones and increased TCR diversity, suggesting age selection. The percentage of naive T cells measured by flow cytometry correlated strongly with observed TCR beta diversity. Estimates of total diversity from one million sequenced T cells were regarded as lower bounds and underestimates.

The CDR3 numbers 13 residues from cysteine through phenylalanine. The retained sequence is limited to the CDR3, 39 bases, with the frame set at the first base. In the germline V gene (reference sequence), CDR1 corresponds to DFQATT and CDR2 to SNEGSKA. The V end gives up 6 bases and the J end 3 bases, leaving 6 bases in the junction not matched to a gene. The sample holds a few counts of this clonotype. Its antigen is still unknown. Per-nucleotide qualities are absent, and no much larger clonotype sits a single base away. Receptor amplification or capture employed 5' RACE. The run used an Illumina HiSeq 2500. A second PCR of about 6 to 11 cycles was performed with a sample-barcoded 5' primer and a J-beta primer mix. A template-switch 5' adaptor carrying 12 random nucleotides introduced a unique molecular identifier onto each TCR beta cDNA molecule. Each sample yielded at least 3 million CDR3-containing paired-end reads. First-strand cDNA synthesis was performed from all RNA using the Mint cDNA synthesis kit, with priming by a TRBC-specific oligonucleotide. After uracil-DNA glycosylase treatment, a first 18-cycle PCR used universal primers M1SS and BC2_uni_R on all cDNA. As for the original processing: For normalization, 1 million high-quality reads were randomly selected from each sample, with every read carrying a distinct molecular identifier. Instead of being binned into consensus sequences, reads with shared molecular identifiers were discarded. MiTCR, set to a Q25 quality threshold and the strictest error-elimination algorithm, was used for CDR3 identification, clonotype clustering and error correction. A nonparametric unseen species model with Euler transformation was used to estimate a lower bound on total TCR beta diversity. Using fastp trimming at Q25 and MiXCR clonotype assembly, TCRdb reanalyzed the public sequencing data and kept in-frame beta chains. Rows with one shared CDR3 protein collapse into an entry with the most common genes and DNA. The V and J calls were determined by TCRdb, not by the authors. Recorded for this sample are roughly 930,000 distinct CDR3 sequences; around 46% of them occurred a single time. The top ten constitute under 15% of the sample.

The roughly 39 donors, aged about 6 to 100 years, were systemically healthy Caucasian individuals from Russia. Ten milliliters of peripheral blood were drawn from each donor into EDTA-treated Vacutainer tubes. Ficoll-Paque density-gradient centrifugation was used to isolate PBMCs, with at least 7 million per sample. Total RNA, at least 6 micrograms per sample, was extracted from PBMCs with Trizol reagent. For every donor, an aliquot of PBMCs went through flow cytometry to measure the percentages of naive CD45RAhigh/CD27high T cells. Sequencing was done on a sample of blood. The receptor was derived from a man between 25 and 39 years old in good health. The chain is made from TRBV20-1 and TRBJ2-7; TRBD1 matches 9 bases in the middle. The CDR3 here reads CSARTGEIYEQYF. The nucleotides are TGCAGTGCAAGGACAGGGGAAATCTACGAGCAGTACTTC.